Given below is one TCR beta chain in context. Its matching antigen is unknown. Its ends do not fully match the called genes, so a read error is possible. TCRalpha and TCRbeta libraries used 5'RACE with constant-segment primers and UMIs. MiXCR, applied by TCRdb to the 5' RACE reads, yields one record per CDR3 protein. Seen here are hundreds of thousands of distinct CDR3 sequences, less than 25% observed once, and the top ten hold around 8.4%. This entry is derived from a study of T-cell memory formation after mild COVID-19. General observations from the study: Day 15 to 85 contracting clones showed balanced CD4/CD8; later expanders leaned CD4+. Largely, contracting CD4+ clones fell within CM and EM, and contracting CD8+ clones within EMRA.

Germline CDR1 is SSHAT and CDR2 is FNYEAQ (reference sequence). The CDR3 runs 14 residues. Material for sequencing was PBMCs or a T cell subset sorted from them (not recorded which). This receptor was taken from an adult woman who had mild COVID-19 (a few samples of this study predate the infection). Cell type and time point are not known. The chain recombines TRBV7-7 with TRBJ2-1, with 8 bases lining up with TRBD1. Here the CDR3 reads CASSRGTGYNEQFF. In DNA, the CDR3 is TGTGCTAGCAGCCGCGGGACAGGATACAATGAGCAGTTCTTC.